This TCR beta chain was sequenced for a study of blood T cells in healthy people across ages. The study's findings and limits: Roughly linear age-related decline in beta diversity appeared, significant by age 40.

Comment on this clonotype: The target antigen is unknown.

Primers used in a second PCR of roughly 7 to 12 cycles were a sample-barcoded 5' primer and a J-beta primer mix. TCRdb processed the 5' RACE reads anew with MiXCR; each CDR3 protein has one entry. The sample yields approximately 580,000 distinct CDR3 sequences, approximately 25% seen once. The amount of total RNA extracted per sample was at least 5 micrograms. In germline, CDR1 is SGHKS, CDR2 YYEKEE (reference sequence). Trimming took 5 bases from V and 0 from J, leaving 12 bases between them. The CDR3 is 15 residues long. These records were also assigned to another study, of T cells of mothers and their children. As that report states: Study donors consisted of a few healthy Caucasian mothers and their six children. There were over 8 million TCR beta CDR3 reads from each mother and a few million from each child.

The clonotype was recovered from a boy between 10 and 17 years old in good health. This rearrangement joins TRBV5-5 to TRBJ1-3; TRBD1 is a possible D gene (6 bases). Sequenced material: blood. DNA for the CDR3: TGTGCCAGCAGTTTCACAGGGATCTCTGGAAACACCATATATTTT. This encodes CASSFTGISGNTIYF.